This T cell receptor (beta chain) emerged from a study of shared clonotypes between healthy human individuals. Overall study findings and caveats: A handful of donors showed sharing of approximately 5% of naive CD4 clonotypes. In contrast to clonotypes shared by all four donors, non-shared clonotypes had lower generation probabilities.

Sequencing was at deep level. Profiled with immunoSEQ multiplex PCR; TCRdb holds only in-frame clones, not every one. Of some 2 million clones listed, just under 95% are singletons. Only CD45RO-negative cells positively selected for CCR7 counted as naive CD8 cells, so terminally differentiated effector memory CD45RA+ cells were excluded. This clone has just one count. What it recognizes is unknown. Between the trimmed V and J ends, which lost 4 bases and 0 bases, there was a span of 11 bases. This CDR3 comprises 15 residues. The germline V gene encodes CDR1 SGHRS and CDR2 YFSETQ. The sample was naive CD8+ T cells sorted from blood. This receptor was obtained from a man aged 18-30 years in good health. The chain uses TRBV5-1 and TRBJ1-3; D unresolved. The DNA for the CDR3 is TGCGCCAGCAGCGCCGAATTGAGCTCTGGAAACACCATATATTTT. Residues: CASSAELSSGNTIYF. Looking up the rest from reference TRBV5-1 and TRBJ1-3 gives the full variable domain: KAGVTQTPRYLIKTRGQQVTLSCSPISGHRSVSWYQQTPGQGLQFLFEYFSETQRNKGNFPGRFSGRQFSNSRSEMNVSTLELGDSALYLCASSAELSSGNTIYFGEGSWLTVV.